The 7 T cell receptor beta chains reported below all come from one sample, sequenced in a study of glioma-infiltrating T cells after dendritic cell vaccination. Here immunoSEQ multiplex PCR was the method, and the copy in TCRdb shows in-frame clones only, minus some. The sample lists 80,000 to 100,000 clones; approximately 80% were seen once. The sample here was blood, taken before dendritic cell vaccination. These receptors all come from a human donor with glioblastoma.

Here the CDR3 reads CASVRTQQGSYGYTF. In DNA, the CDR3 is TGTGCCAGTGTTCGCACCCAACAGGGGTCCTATGGCTACACCTTC. The chain joins TRBV19 to TRBJ1-2, with 7 bases fitting TRBD1. The germline V gene encodes CDR1 LNHDA and CDR2 SQIVND (reference sequence). The ends lost 8 bases at V and 4 bases at J; junction bases unmatched: 13. The CDR3 extends over 15 amino acids.

The chain couples TRBV2 to TRBJ1-2; TRBD1 might be the D (5 bases). V shed 2 bases and J shed 4 bases, with 14 bases lying between them. The germline CDR1 and CDR2 sequences are SNHLY and FYNNEI. The CDR3 totals 15 residues. The DNA for the CDR3 is TGTGCCAGCAGTGAAACCGCAGGGATTTCCTATGGCTACACCTTC. This sequence encodes CASSETAGISYGYTF.

The rearrangement links TRBV6-5 to TRBJ1-1; D is undetermined. Trimming left V 2 bases short and J 2 bases short, with 6 bases between. The CDR3 loop spans 13 amino acids. Germline V gene lookup returns CDR1 MNHEY and CDR2 SVGAGI. The CDR3, as DNA: TGTGCCAGCAGTTACCAGGTTAACACTGAAGCTTTCTTT. Translation gives CASSYQVNTEAFF.

The V call is TRBV5-1, the J call TRBJ2-5; 7 nucleotides agree with TRBD2. The length of the CDR3 is 14 residues. J gave up 5 bases and V 7 bases, and 11 bases lay outside the gene matches. Germline CDR1 SGHRS, CDR2 YFSETQ. CDR3 protein: CASALAVTGETQYF. DNA for the CDR3: TGCGCCAGCGCCCTAGCGGTGACCGGGGAGACCCAGTACTTC.

The chain has TRBV5-1 and TRBJ2-1; 7 nucleotides match TRBD2. Unmatched junction bases numbered 7, after V lost 6 bases and J lost 7 bases. Germline CDR1 and CDR2: SGHRS and YFSETQ. The CDR3 is made up of 13 amino acids. CDR3: CASTAGEVNEQFF. Written as DNA, the CDR3 is TGCGCCAGCACGGCGGGAGAGGTGAATGAGCAGTTCTTC.

This clone was picked up one time. The genes are TRBV18 and TRBJ1-1, with 7 positions matching TRBD1. Trimming removed 3 bases from V and 7 bases from J; junction bases left unmatched: 11. Germline V gene lookup returns CDR1 KGHSH and CDR2 LQKENI. This CDR3 contains 15 residues. This CDR3 is CASSPPLTGWGEAFF. The CDR3 nucleotides are TGTGCCAGCTCACCCCCACTGACAGGGTGGGGTGAAGCTTTCTTT.

The chain joins TRBV29-1 to TRBJ1-4; 8 nucleotides align to TRBD1. In germline, CDR1 is SQVTM, CDR2 ANQGSEA. CDR3 length: 15 amino acids. With 0 bases clipped from V and 6 bases from J, the junction kept 6 bases outside the gene matches. The CDR3 DNA reads as TGCAGCGTTGAAGATTTTGGGACAGGATATGAAAAACTGTTTTTT. Translating it yields CSVEDFGTGYEKLFF.